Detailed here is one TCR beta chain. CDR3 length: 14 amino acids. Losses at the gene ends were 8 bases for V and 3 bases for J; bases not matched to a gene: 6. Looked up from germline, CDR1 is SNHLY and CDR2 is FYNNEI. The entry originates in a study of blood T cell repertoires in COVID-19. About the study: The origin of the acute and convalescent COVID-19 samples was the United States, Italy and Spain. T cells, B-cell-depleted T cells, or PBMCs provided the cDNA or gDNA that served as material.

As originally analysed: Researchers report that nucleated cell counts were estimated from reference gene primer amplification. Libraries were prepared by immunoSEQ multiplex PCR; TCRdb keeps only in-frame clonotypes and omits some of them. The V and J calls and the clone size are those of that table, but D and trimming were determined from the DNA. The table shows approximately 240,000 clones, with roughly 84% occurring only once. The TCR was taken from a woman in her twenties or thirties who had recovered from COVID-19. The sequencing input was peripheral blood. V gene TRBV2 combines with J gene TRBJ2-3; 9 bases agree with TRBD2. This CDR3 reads CASGGRAGTDTQYF. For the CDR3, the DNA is TGTGCCAGCGGCGGGAGGGCCGGAACAGATACGCAGTATTTT.